The 9 T cell receptor beta chains reported below all come from one sample, sequenced in a study of cytomegalovirus exposure and HLA in healthy donors (dated by TCRdb to 2016 to 2017). Receptor amplification or capture employed the immunoSEQ multiplex PCR assay. For the multiplex PCR, a mixture combining 60 forward primers for TCR Vbeta segments and 13 reverse primers for TCR Jbeta segments was used. Held by TCRdb, this immuneACCESS table contains in-frame sequences only and omits some clones. Under half of the omission traces to an unresolved V gene where checked; the cause of the rest is unknown. The sample profile shows over 150,000 clones; just under 80% of them were found once. The ten most abundant clones make up around 3% of the sample. Sequencing used PBMCs. These receptor sequences come from a woman between 45 and 60 years old in good health and CMV-seropositive.

This clone came up once. This chain joins TRBV11-3 and TRBJ2-7; 9 bases agree with TRBD2. Per germline, CDR1 SGHNT and CDR2 YENEEA. J gave up 2 bases and V 5 bases, and 19 bases lay outside the gene matches. The CDR3 is 19 amino acids. CDR3 nucleotide sequence: TGTGCCAGCAGCATAGCCCCGGATAGCGGGGGTATTGCAGCCTACGAGCAGTACTTC. Amino acids: CASSIAPDSGGIAAYEQYF. The whole variable domain, remainder taken from reference TRBV11-3 and TRBJ2-7, is EAGVVQSPRYKIIEKKQPVAFWCNPISGHNTLYWYLQNLGQGPELLIRYENEEAVDDSQLPKDRFSAERLKGVDSTLKIQPAELGDSAVYLCASSIAPDSGGIAAYEQYFGPGTRLTVT.

The V call is TRBV4-3, the J call TRBJ1-3; D is unclear. Germline CDR1 and CDR2: LGHNA and YSLEER. The CDR3 has 15 amino acids. Trimming left V 4 bases short and J 0 bases short, with 10 bases between. CDR3 DNA sequence: TGCGCCAGCAGCCTGTATTTCGTCTCTGGAAACACCATATATTTT. It specifies CASSLYFVSGNTIYF.

The V and J genes are TRBV15 and TRBJ1-1; 8 nucleotides align to TRBD1. Losses at the gene ends were 2 bases for V and 3 bases for J; bases not matched to a gene: 5. This CDR3 spans 15 amino acids. CDR1 is LNHNV and CDR2 is YYDKDF in the germline V gene (reference sequence). The CDR3 is CATSRWTGKDTEAFF. Written as DNA, the CDR3 is TGTGCCACCAGCAGATGGACAGGGAAGGACACTGAAGCTTTCTTT.

This sequence joins TRBV9 and TRBJ2-1, with D possibly being TRBD2 (6 bases). Germline CDR1 is SGDLS and CDR2 is YYNGEE. V lost 0 bases, J lost 3 bases, and 10 bases lay in between. The CDR3 sequence is 15 residues long. The CDR3 sequence is CASSVGVGSYNEQFF. As DNA, the CDR3 is TGTGCCAGCAGCGTAGGGGTCGGGAGCTACAATGAGCAGTTCTTC. Using reference TRBV9 and TRBJ2-1 for the parts outside the CDR3, the full variable domain is DSGVTQTPKHLITATGQRVTLRCSPRSGDLSVYWYQQSLDQGLQFLIQYYNGEERAKGNILERFSAQQFPDLHSELNLSSLELGDSALYFCASSVGVGSYNEQFFGPGTRLTVL.

The chain is built from TRBV29-1 and TRBJ2-3, with 9 bases aligning to TRBD1. This CDR3 spans 14 amino acids. Germline CDR1 and CDR2: SQVTM and ANQGSEA. The ends lost 2 bases at V and 5 bases at J; junction bases unmatched: 5. CDR3 amino acids: CSVETGGRRDTQYF. In nucleotides, the CDR3 is TGCAGCGTTGAAACAGGGGGCCGCAGAGATACGCAGTATTTT.

This clone turned up a few times. The chain combines TRBV30 with TRBJ2-1, with 8 bases matching TRBD1. The CDR3 loop spans 14 amino acids. CDR1 is GTSNPN, CDR2 SVGIG, per germline (reference sequence). Losses at the gene ends were 3 bases for V and 4 bases for J; bases not matched to a gene: 5. Here the CDR3 reads CAWSEGQEYNEQFF. CDR3 nucleotide sequence: TGTGCCTGGAGCGAGGGACAGGAGTACAATGAGCAGTTCTTC.

The rearrangement uses TRBV7-2 and TRBJ2-7; possibly TRBD2 for D (6 bases). The CDR3 extends over 13 amino acids. With 5 bases removed from V and 3 bases from J, the gap between germline ends came to 11 bases. CDR1 SGHTA and CDR2 FQGNSA come from the germline V gene. The CDR3: CASSPLGGYEQYF. The CDR3 bases are TGTGCCAGCAGCCCGTTGGGGGGCTACGAGCAGTACTTC.

This clone was detected only a few times. V gene TRBV29-1 combines with J gene TRBJ2-5, with 9 bases identical to TRBD1. Trimming cost V 0 bases and J 5 bases; bases outside gene matches: 10. Germline assignment: CDR1 SQVTM and CDR2 ANQGSEA. This CDR3 spans 16 amino acids. The CDR3 protein is CSVEDAGQGGWETQYF. The CDR3 DNA follows: TGCAGCGTTGAAGATGCGGGACAGGGTGGGTGGGAGACCCAGTACTTC.

The chain combines TRBV10-3 with TRBJ2-3; tentatively, D is TRBD2 (6 bases). With 6 bases removed from V and 0 bases from J, the gap between germline ends came to 7 bases. The germline gives CDR1 ENHRY, CDR2 SYGVKD. This CDR3 is 13 amino acids long. The CDR3 region is CAIRGTSTDTQYF. The CDR3 DNA reads TGTGCCATCAGGGGGACTAGCACAGATACGCAGTATTTT.